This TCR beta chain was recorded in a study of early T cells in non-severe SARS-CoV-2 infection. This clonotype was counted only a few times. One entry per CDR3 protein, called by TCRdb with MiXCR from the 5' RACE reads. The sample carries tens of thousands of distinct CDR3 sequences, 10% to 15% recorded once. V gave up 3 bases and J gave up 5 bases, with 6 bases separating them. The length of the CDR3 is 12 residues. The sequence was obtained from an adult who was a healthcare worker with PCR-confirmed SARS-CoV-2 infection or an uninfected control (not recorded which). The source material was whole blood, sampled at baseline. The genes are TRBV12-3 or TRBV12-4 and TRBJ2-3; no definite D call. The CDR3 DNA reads TGTGCCAGCAGTTTTTCCCGAGATACGCAGTATTTT. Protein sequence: CASSFSRDTQYF.